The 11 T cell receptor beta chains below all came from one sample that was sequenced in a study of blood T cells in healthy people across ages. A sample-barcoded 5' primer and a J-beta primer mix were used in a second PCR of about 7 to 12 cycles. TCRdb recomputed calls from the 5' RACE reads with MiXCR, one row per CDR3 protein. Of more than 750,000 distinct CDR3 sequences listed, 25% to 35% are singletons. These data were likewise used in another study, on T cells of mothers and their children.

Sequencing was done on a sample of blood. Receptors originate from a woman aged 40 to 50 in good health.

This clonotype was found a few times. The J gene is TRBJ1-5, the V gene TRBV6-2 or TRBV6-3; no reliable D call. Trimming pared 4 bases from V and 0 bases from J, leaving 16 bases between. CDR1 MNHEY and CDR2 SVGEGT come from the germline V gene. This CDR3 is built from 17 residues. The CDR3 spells CASSSGRIDYSNQPQHF. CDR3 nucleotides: TGTGCCAGCAGTTCCGGACGGATTGATTATAGCAATCAGCCCCAGCATTTT.

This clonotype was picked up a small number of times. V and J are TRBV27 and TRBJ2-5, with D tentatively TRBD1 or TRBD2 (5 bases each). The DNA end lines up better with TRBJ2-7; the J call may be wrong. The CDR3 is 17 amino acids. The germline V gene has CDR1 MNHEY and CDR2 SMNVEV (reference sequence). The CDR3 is CASSRTPDGSRGYEQYF. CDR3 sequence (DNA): TGTGCCAGCAGCCGCACACCGGACGGCTCGAGGGGCTACGAGCAGTACTTC.

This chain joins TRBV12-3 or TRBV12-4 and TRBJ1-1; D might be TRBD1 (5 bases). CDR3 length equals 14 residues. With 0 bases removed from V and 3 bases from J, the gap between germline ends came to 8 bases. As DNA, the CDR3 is TGTGCCAGCAGTTTAGCATCAGGGTACACTGAAGCTTTCTTT. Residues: CASSLASGYTEAFF.

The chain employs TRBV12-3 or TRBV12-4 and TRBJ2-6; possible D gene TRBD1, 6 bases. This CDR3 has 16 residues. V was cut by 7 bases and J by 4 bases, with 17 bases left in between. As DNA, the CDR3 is TGTGCCAGCACCCCGCTGGGGGCCCTAGGGGCCAACGTCCTGACTTTC. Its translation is CASTPLGALGANVLTF.

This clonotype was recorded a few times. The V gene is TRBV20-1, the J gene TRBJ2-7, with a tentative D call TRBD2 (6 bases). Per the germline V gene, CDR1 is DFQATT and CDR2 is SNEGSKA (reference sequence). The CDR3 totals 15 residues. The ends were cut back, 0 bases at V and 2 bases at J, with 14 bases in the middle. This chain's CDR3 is CSARDLGGSTYEQYF. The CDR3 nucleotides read TGCAGTGCTAGAGATCTCGGGGGTTCCACCTACGAGCAGTACTTC.

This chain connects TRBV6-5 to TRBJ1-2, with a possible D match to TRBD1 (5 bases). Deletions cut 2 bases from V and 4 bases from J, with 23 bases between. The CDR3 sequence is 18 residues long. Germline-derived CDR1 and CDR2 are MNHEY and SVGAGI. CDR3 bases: TGTGCCAGCAGTTACAATCTAAATTCGAGGGACCGATTCTATGGCTACACCTTC. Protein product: CASSYNLNSRDRFYGYTF.

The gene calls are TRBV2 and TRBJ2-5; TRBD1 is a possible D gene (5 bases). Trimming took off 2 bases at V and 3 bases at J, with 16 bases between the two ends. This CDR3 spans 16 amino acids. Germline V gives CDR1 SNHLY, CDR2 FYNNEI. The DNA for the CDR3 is TGTGCCAGCAGTGAAACTCCCCTGCAGGGTAAAGAGACCCAGTACTTC. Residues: CASSETPLQGKETQYF.

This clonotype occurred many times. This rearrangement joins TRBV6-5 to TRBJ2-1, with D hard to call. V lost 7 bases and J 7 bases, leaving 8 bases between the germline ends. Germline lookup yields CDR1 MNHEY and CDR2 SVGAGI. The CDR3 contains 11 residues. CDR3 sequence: CASKASNEQFF. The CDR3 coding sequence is TGTGCCAGCAAAGCTAGTAATGAGCAGTTCTTC.

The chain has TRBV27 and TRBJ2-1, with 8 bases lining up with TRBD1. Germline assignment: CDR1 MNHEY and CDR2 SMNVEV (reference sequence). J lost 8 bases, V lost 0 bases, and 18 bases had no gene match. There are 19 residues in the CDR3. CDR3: CASSLSHLATGVIGDEQFF. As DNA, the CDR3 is TGTGCCAGCAGTTTATCTCACTTGGCGACAGGGGTTATAGGTGATGAGCAGTTCTTC.

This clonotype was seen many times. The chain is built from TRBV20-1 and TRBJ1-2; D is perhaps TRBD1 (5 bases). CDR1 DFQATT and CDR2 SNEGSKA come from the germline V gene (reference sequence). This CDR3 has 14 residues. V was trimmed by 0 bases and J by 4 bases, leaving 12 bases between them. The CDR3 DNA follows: TGCAGTGCTAGAGATCGTTGGGGGATCTATGGCTACACCTTC. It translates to CSARDRWGIYGYTF.

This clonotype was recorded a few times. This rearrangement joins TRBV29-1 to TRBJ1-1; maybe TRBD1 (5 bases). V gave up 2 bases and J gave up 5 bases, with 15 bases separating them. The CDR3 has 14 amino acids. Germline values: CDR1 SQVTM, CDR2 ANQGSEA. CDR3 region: CSVEPAGRGTEAFF. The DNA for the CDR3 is TGCAGCGTTGAACCGGCAGGCCGGGGGACTGAAGCTTTCTTT.